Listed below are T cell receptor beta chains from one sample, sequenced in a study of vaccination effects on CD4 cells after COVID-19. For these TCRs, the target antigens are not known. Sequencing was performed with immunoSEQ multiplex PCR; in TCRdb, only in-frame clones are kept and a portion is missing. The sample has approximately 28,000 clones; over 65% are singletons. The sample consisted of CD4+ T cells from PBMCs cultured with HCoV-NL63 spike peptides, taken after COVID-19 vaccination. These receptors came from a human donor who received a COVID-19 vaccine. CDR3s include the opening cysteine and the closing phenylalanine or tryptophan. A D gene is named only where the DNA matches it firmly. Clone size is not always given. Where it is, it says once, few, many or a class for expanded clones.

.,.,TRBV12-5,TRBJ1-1,CASGLVDSNSQAFF,TGTGCTAGTGGTTTGGTAGACAGTAATTCCCAAGCTTTCTTT
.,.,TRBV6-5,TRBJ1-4,CASRRAATNEKLFF,TGTGCCAGCAGGCGAGCAGCAACTAATGAAAAACTGTTTTTT
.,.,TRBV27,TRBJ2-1,CASSPASRNVGPTNQFF,TGTGCCAGCAGTCCTGCTAGTAGGAATGTTGGCCCAACCAACCAGTTCTTC
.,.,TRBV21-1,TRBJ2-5,CASSKAPPFTVGRGQETQYF,TGTGCCAGCAGCAAGGCTCCTCCGTTCACCGTAGGTAGGGGCCAAGAGACCCAGTACTTC
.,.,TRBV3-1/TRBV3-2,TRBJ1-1,CASSQGAGSEAFF,TGTGCCAGCAGCCAAGGGGCAGGGTCTGAAGCTTTCTTT
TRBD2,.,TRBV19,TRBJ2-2,CASRSSRGLPTGELFF,TGTGCCAGTAGAAGTAGTAGGGGACTACCAACCGGGGAGCTGTTTTTT
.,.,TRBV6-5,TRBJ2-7,CASSFSRDFEQYF,TGTGCCAGCAGTTTCTCACGGGACTTCGAGCAGTACTTC
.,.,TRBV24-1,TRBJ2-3,CATSGKGLLTDTQYF,TGTGCCACCAGTGGAAAGGGGCTACTCACAGATACGCAGTATTTT
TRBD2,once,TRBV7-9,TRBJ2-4,CASRELAGKNIQYF,TGTGCCAGCAGAGAACTAGCGGGGAAAAACATTCAGTACTTC
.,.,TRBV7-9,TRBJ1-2,CASSSEGRDYGYTF,TGTGCCAGCAGCTCGGAGGGAAGGGACTATGGCTACACCTTC
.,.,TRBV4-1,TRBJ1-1,CASSPRQLNTEAFF,TGCGCCAGCAGCCCTAGACAGTTGAACACTGAAGCTTTCTTT
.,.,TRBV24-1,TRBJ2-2,CATSDSPAAPNTGELFF,TGTGCCACCAGTGACTCCCCGGCGGCTCCGAACACCGGGGAGCTGTTTTTT
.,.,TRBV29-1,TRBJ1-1,CSVHSGAAVNTEAFF,TGCAGCGTACACAGTGGGGCCGCCGTTAACACTGAAGCTTTCTTT
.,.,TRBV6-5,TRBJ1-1,CASKTRVNTEAFF,TGTGCCAGCAAGACGCGGGTGAACACTGAAGCTTTCTTT
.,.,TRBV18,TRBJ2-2,CASSSGTGNTGELFF,TGTGCCAGCTCAAGCGGGACAGGGAACACCGGGGAGCTGTTTTTT
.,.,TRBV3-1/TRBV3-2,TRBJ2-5,CASSQVFNTQETQYF,TGTGCCAGCAGCCAAGTTTTTAACACCCAAGAGACCCAGTACTTC
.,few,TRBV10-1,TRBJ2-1,CASSINNEQFF,TGCGCCAGCAGTATTAACAATGAGCAGTTCTTC
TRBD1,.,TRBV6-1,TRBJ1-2,CASSEGTGVSEGYTF,TGTGCCAGCAGTGAAGGTACAGGGGTCTCAGAAGGCTACACCTTC
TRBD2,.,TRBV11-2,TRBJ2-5,CASSPSWAGGLETQYF,TGTGCCAGCAGCCCCAGTTGGGCGGGGGGGTTAGAGACCCAGTACTTC
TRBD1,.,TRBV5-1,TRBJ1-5,CASSLGGQAFYQPQHF,TGCGCCAGCAGCTTGGGAGGACAGGCGTTTTATCAGCCCCAGCATTTT
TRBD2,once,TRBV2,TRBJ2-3,CASKTGGSTDTQYF,TGTGCCAGCAAGACGGGAGGTAGCACAGATACGCAGTATTTT
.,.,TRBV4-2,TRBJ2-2,CASSQDWQGTGELFF,TGTGCCAGCAGCCAGGATTGGCAGGGGACCGGGGAGCTGTTTTTT
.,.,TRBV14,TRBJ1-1,CASSQRRNTEAFF,TGTGCCAGCAGCCAACGACGGAACACTGAAGCTTTCTTT
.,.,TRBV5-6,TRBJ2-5,CASSLIFRGHEETQYF,TGTGCCAGCAGCTTGATATTCAGGGGCCACGAAGAGACCCAGTACTTC
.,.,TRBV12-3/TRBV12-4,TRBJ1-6,CASAWLDNSPLHF,TGTGCCAGTGCATGGCTCGATAATTCACCCCTCCACTTT
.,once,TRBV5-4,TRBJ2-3,CASSLGGSTDTQYF,TGTGCCAGCAGCTTGGGAGGGAGCACAGATACGCAGTATTTT
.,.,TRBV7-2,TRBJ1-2,CASSLAQGSFYGYTF,TGTGCCAGCAGCTTAGCACAGGGTAGCTTCTATGGCTACACCTTC
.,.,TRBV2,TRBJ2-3,CASSAQGSDTQYF,TGTGCCAGCAGCGCCCAGGGTTCAGATACGCAGTATTTT
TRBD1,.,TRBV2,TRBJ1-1,CASRGTAGAAEAFF,TGTGCCAGCAGGGGGACAGCGGGTGCCGCTGAAGCTTTCTTT
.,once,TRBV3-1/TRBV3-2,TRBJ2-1,CASSQDSGAYNEQFF,TGTGCCAGCAGCCAAGATTCGGGGGCCTACAATGAGCAGTTCTTC
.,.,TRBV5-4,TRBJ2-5,CASTENTEETQYF,TGTGCCAGCACGGAAAACACCGAAGAGACCCAGTACTTC
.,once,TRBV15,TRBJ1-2,CATSRDLGNYGYTF,TGTGCCACCAGCAGAGATTTAGGGAACTATGGCTACACCTTC